The next 10 T cell receptor beta chains were all read from a single sample in a study of T cell repertoires in cytomegalovirus infection. TCRdb reprocessed the reads with MiXCR, giving one entry per CDR3 protein. The sample comprises some 800,000 distinct CDR3 sequences, almost 30% of which are singletons, and roughly 13% rests with the top ten. Their specific antigens are unknown. The specimen comprised cultured CD8+ T cells from PBMCs, sampled from culture after CMV antigen stimulation. These receptor sequences come from a human donor in good health (CMV status not recorded). Some clones in this sample may be carry-over from other donors' samples.

The V call is TRBV7-9, the J call TRBJ2-7; D is unresolved. Trimming removed 7 bases from V and 3 bases from J, with 13 bases in between. The CDR3 sequence is 13 residues long. The germline V gene encodes CDR1 SEHNR and CDR2 FQNEAQ (reference sequence). The CDR3 protein is CASIQLNDYEQYV. CDR3 bases: TGTGCCAGCATCCAACTGAACGACTACGAGCAGTACGTC.

The chain employs TRBV29-1 and TRBJ1-1, with D possibly matching TRBD1 (6 bases). V lost 0 bases, J lost 0 bases, and 11 bases lay in between. This CDR3 has 15 residues. CDR1 SQVTM and CDR2 ANQGSEA come from the germline V gene. CDR3 loop: CSVEDAGDMNTEAFF. DNA for the CDR3: TGCAGCGTTGAAGATGCAGGGGACATGAACACTGAAGCTTTCTTT.

This clonotype was detected only a few times. The chain links TRBV27 to TRBJ1-1, with a weak D call TRBD1 (5 bases). Trimming removed 4 bases from V and 6 bases from J, with 9 bases in between. From germline, CDR1 is MNHEY and CDR2 SMNVEV (reference sequence). This CDR3 contains 12 residues. CDR3 bases: TGTGCCAGCAGTTACCGGGGGGCTGAAGCTTTCTTT. This encodes CASSYRGAEAFF.

This clonotype was seen a few times. This chain links TRBV7-9 with TRBJ2-1; 7 bases align to TRBD1. V shed 5 bases and J 12 bases; nucleotides not matched to a gene: 19. The germline gives CDR1 SEHNR, CDR2 FQNEAQ (reference sequence). There are 16 residues in the CDR3. CDR3 amino acids: CASSGRDSEKRSGQFF. The CDR3 DNA sequence: TGTGCCAGCAGCGGACGGGACAGCGAGAAAAGGAGTGGGCAGTTCTTC.

The rearrangement links TRBV6-8 to TRBJ2-3; D call uncertain. The CDR3 extends over 13 amino acids. Germline CDR1 and CDR2: MNHGY and SAAAGT. Deletions cut 4 bases from V and 1 base from J, with 6 bases between. CDR3 in DNA: TGTGCCAGCAGTTTTCATGGCACAGATACGCAGTATTTT. Its translation: CASSFHGTDTQYF.

This clonotype turned up a few times. The rearrangement links TRBV6-5 to TRBJ2-3, with TRBD1 as a possible D gene (5 bases). CDR3 length: 15 residues. Germline-derived CDR1 and CDR2 are MNHEY and SVGAGI. The V and J ends lost 0 bases and 1 base respectively, with 8 bases between them. The CDR3 protein is CASSYSGVGTDTQYF. CDR3 bases: TGTGCCAGCAGTTACTCAGGGGTGGGCACAGATACGCAGTATTTT.

The chain employs TRBV6-2 or TRBV6-3 and TRBJ2-1, with D possibly being TRBD2 (7 bases). The length of the CDR3 is 17 residues. Trimming cost V 8 bases and J 3 bases, with 23 bases left between them. The germline CDR1 and CDR2 sequences are MNHEY and SVGEGT. The chain's CDR3 is CASQEGVLTGGYNEQFF. The CDR3 DNA is TGTGCCAGCCAGGAGGGGGTTTTGACGGGAGGCTACAATGAGCAGTTCTTC.

This chain connects TRBV7-2 to TRBJ2-1; D may be TRBD2 (6 bases). This CDR3 region has 15 residues. The germline CDR1 and CDR2 sequences are SGHTA and FQGNSA. Deletions cut 5 bases from V and 5 bases from J, with 16 bases between. As DNA, the CDR3 is TGTGCCAGCAGCCTACGGGGGAAACTCGACAATGAGCAGTTCTTC. Encoded protein: CASSLRGKLDNEQFF.

This clonotype was observed a handful of times. This rearrangement joins TRBV12-3 or TRBV12-4 to TRBJ2-4, with D possibly matching TRBD2 (6 bases). CDR3 length: 14 residues. V was pared by 6 bases and J by 3 bases, with 12 bases between. The CDR3 loop is CASRVGGVKNIQYF. CDR3 nucleotide sequence: TGTGCCAGCAGGGTCGGAGGGGTCAAAAACATTCAGTACTTC.

The J gene is TRBJ1-3, the V gene TRBV18; D may be TRBD1 (6 bases). The CDR3 is 15 residues long. Germline V gene data show CDR1 as KGHSH and CDR2 as LQKENI. V lost 4 bases and J 0 bases, leaving 10 bases between the germline ends. This CDR3 reads CASSLQGFSGNTIYF. The CDR3 nucleotides are TGTGCCAGCTCACTCCAGGGGTTCTCTGGAAACACCATATATTTT.